This T cell receptor (beta chain) was observed in a study of cytomegalovirus exposure and HLA in healthy donors. Healthy donors of bone marrow made up the group. Amplification used 60 Vbeta primers and 13 Jbeta primers. Here immunoSEQ multiplex PCR was the method, and the copy in TCRdb shows in-frame clones only, minus some. The sample yields 45,000 to 70,000 clones, roughly four fifths seen once. Findings of the study overall: Earlier analysis yielded a pattern in which most TCR beta V segments were productive about 87% or about 30% of the time. One cluster of highly shared sequence variants probably arose as a sequencing artifact.

This clone was detected a few times. The target antigen is unknown. Germline V gene lookup returns CDR1 LNHDA and CDR2 SQIVND (reference sequence). This CDR3 comprises 12 residues. With 7 bases removed from V and 1 base from J, the gap between germline ends came to 7 bases. The rearrangement links TRBV19 to TRBJ1-2, with no clear D. The sample was PBMCs. The receptor comes from a man between 45 and 60 years old in good health and CMV-seronegative. CDR3 amino acids: CASTSFNYGYTF. The DNA for the CDR3 is TGTGCCAGTACCTCCTTTAACTATGGCTACACCTTC. The variable domain in full, with the rest retrieved from reference TRBV19 and TRBJ1-2, is DGGITQSPKYLFRKEGQNVTLSCEQNLNHDAMYWYRQDPGQGLRLIYYSQIVNDFQKGDIAEGYSVSREKKESFPLTVTSAQKNPTAFYLCASTSFNYGYTFGSGTRLTVV.